This TCR beta chain was captured in a study of T cells in Graves' hyperthyroidism and ophthalmopathy. The diagnoses drew upon clinical symptoms, serum thyroxine and TRAb, thyroid ultrasound and orbital computed tomography. Researchers amplified the TCR beta CDR3 regions from RNA transcripts. The HTBI primer set was used in a first-round RT-PCR of the TCR CDR3. TCRdb fed the multiplex PCR reads into MiXCR, producing one record per CDR3 protein. The profile shows about 270,000 distinct CDR3 sequences, around 22% of them singletons. The ends lost 6 bases at V and 0 bases at J; junction bases unmatched: 7. Looked up from germline, CDR1 is MNHEY and CDR2 is SMNVEV (reference sequence). This CDR3 contains 17 residues. Findings of the study overall: With a median lead of approximately 6 months before onset, the model predicted ophthalmopathy. Blood also contained most expanded thyroid clonotypes above 0.001.

In regard to this clonotype: Its matching antigen is unknown.

This TCR was sampled from a young man with Graves' ophthalmopathy. The specimen sequenced was blood. V gene TRBV27 combines with J gene TRBJ2-7, with 14 bases fitting TRBD2. DNA for the CDR3: TGTGCCAGCAGGACCGGGACTAGCGGGAGTGGCTCCTACGAGCAGTACTTC. This sequence encodes CASRTGTSGSGSYEQYF.